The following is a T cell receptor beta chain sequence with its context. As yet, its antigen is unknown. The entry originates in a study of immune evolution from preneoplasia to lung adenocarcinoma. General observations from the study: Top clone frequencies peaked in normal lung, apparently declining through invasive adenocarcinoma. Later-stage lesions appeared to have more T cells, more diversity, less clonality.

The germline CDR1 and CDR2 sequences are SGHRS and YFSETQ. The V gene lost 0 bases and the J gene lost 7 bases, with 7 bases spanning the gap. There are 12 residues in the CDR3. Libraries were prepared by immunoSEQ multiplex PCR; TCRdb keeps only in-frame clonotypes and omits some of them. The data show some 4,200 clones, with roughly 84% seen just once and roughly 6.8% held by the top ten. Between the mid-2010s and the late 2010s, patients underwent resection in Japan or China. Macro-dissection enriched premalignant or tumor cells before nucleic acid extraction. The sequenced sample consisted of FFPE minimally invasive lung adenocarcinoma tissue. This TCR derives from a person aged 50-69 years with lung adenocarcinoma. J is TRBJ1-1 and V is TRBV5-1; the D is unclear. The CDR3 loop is CASSLAGSEAFF. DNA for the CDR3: TGCGCCAGCAGCTTGGCTGGGAGTGAAGCTTTCTTT. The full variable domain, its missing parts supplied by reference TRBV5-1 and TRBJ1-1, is KAGVTQTPRYLIKTRGQQVTLSCSPISGHRSVSWYQQTPGQGLQFLFEYFSETQRNKGNFPGRFSGRQFSNSRSEMNVSTLELGDSALYLCASSLAGSEAFFGQGTRLTVV.